The 23 T cell receptor beta chains in this list originate from one sample, sequenced in a study of CD4 T cells in relation to SARS-CoV-2 and coronaviruses. These TCRs' antigens remain unknown. Produced via immunoSEQ multiplex PCR; TCRdb's table is partial and in-frame only. The sample holds approximately 41,000 clones, about 80% seen once. Sequenced: naive CD4+ T cells from PBMCs, cultured in vitro. Subset of the sample: naive CD4+ T cells isolated by negative enrichment. All receptors derive from an adult with COVID-19.

The chain employs TRBV5-1 and TRBJ2-5; D is ambiguous. Germline V gives CDR1 SGHRS, CDR2 YFSETQ. Trimming stripped 3 bases from V and 4 bases from J, with 13 bases between. This CDR3 is built from 14 residues. This CDR3 is CASSSARHPETQYF. The CDR3 DNA is TGCGCCAGCAGCTCGGCTCGACATCCAGAGACCCAGTACTTC.

The chain employs TRBV6-1 and TRBJ1-6, with a possible D match to TRBD1 (5 bases). Germline V lookup: CDR1 MNHNS, CDR2 SASEGT. V was clipped by 0 bases and J by 13 bases, with 10 bases between them. The CDR3 consists of 13 residues. This CDR3 is CASSEAGPSPLHF. CDR3 nucleotide sequence: TGTGCCAGCAGTGAAGCGGGACCGTCGCCCCTCCACTTT.

The chain uses TRBV6-2 or TRBV6-3 and TRBJ1-5; D remains ambiguous. The CDR3 runs to 12 residues. CDR1 is MNHEY, CDR2 SVGEGT, per germline. The V end was cut by 0 bases, the J end by 11 bases, with 8 bases between. The CDR3 nucleotides are TGTGCCAGCAGTTACTCGCCCTTATCCCAGCATTTT. This encodes CASSYSPLSQHF.

The chain is built from TRBV6-5 and TRBJ1-1; D gene unclear. V lost 0 bases and J 2 bases, leaving 10 bases between the germline ends. CDR1 is MNHEY and CDR2 is SVGAGI in the germline V gene. CDR3 size: 15 residues. The DNA for the CDR3 is TGTGCCAGCAGTTACTCGATCCCCAGAAACACTGAAGCTTTCTTT. Protein product: CASSYSIPRNTEAFF.

V is TRBV6-4 and J is TRBJ2-3, with 8 bases identical to TRBD2. This CDR3 is 14 amino acids long. The ends lost 6 bases at V and 0 bases at J; junction bases unmatched: 2. Germline-derived CDR1 and CDR2 are MRHNA and SNTAGT. CDR3 sequence reads: CASSPSGSTDTQYF. CDR3 bases: TGTGCCAGCAGCCCTAGCGGGAGCACAGATACGCAGTATTTT.

The chain has TRBV3-1 (or the pseudogene TRBV3-2) and TRBJ2-1; weak D call: TRBD2 (6 bases). V lost 0 bases and J 0 bases, leaving 9 bases between the germline ends. Germline CDR1 is LGHDT and CDR2 is YNNKEL (reference sequence). The CDR3 is 16 residues long. The CDR3 DNA reads TGTGCCAGCAGCCAAGAGCTAGCGTCCTCCTACAATGAGCAGTTCTTC. This sequence encodes CASSQELASSYNEQFF.

V is TRBV12-3 or TRBV12-4 and J is TRBJ1-4; possible D gene TRBD1, 6 bases. With 5 bases removed from V and 14 bases from J, the gap between germline ends came to 18 bases. The CDR3 contains 13 residues. CDR3 in DNA: TGTGCCAGCAGTATCCACAGGGAGGGGCATCTGTTTTTT. Amino acids: CASSIHREGHLFF.

The V and J genes are TRBV2 and TRBJ2-1, with 9 bases fitting TRBD2. V was clipped by 7 bases and J by 7 bases; unmatched bases: 11. Germline loops: CDR1 SNHLY, CDR2 FYNNEI. This CDR3 region has 15 residues. The CDR3 sequence is CASKLSGSSRNEQFF. The CDR3 coding sequence is TGTGCCAGCAAACTTAGCGGGAGTTCGAGGAATGAGCAGTTCTTC.

This clone came up a few times. The V call is TRBV19, the J call TRBJ2-7, with 9 nucleotides matching TRBD1. Germline CDR1 and CDR2: LNHDA and SQIVND (reference sequence). The ends lost 3 bases at V and 0 bases at J; junction bases unmatched: 6. CDR3 length equals 16 residues. The CDR3 loop is CASSMWGTGSSYEQYF. The CDR3 DNA is TGTGCCAGTAGTATGTGGGGGACAGGGAGCTCCTACGAGCAGTACTTC.

The chain carries TRBV24-1 and TRBJ2-3; D gene ambiguous. V lost 4 bases, J lost 1 base, and 11 bases lay in between. CDR3 size: 15 residues. CDR1 is KGHDR and CDR2 is SFDVKD in the germline V gene. The DNA for the CDR3 is TGTGCCACCAGTGACCTCCGGGTGGGCACAGATACGCAGTATTTT. It yields the protein CATSDLRVGTDTQYF.

The chain is built from TRBV5-1 and TRBJ2-1; the match to TRBD2 covers 7 bases. The CDR3 is made up of 15 amino acids. Trimming took 7 bases from V and 10 from J; bases not matched to a gene: 17. Germline assignment: CDR1 SGHRS and CDR2 YFSETQ. CDR3 amino acids: CASAYVAGASREQFF. The CDR3 DNA sequence: TGCGCCAGCGCGTACGTTGCGGGAGCCTCCCGAGAGCAGTTCTTC.

This CDR3 reads CASSGPTSYNEQFF. CDR3 coding DNA: TGTGCCAGCAGTGGGCCCACCTCATACAATGAGCAGTTCTTC. V is TRBV28 and J is TRBJ2-1; D remains ambiguous. This CDR3 is 14 amino acids long. V dropped 5 bases and J dropped 4 bases, with 12 bases sitting between them. Germline values: CDR1 MDHEN, CDR2 SYDVKM.

V is TRBV7-9 and J is TRBJ2-1, with 7 bases identical to TRBD2. V dropped 0 bases and J dropped 10; count of bases not matched to a gene: 15. The germline V gene has CDR1 SEHNR and CDR2 FQNEAQ (reference sequence). The CDR3 runs to 17 residues. The CDR3 protein is CASSLAPRASGYGEQFF. CDR3 DNA: TGTGCCAGCAGCTTAGCGCCTCGGGCTAGCGGCTATGGGGAGCAGTTCTTC.

This clone showed up just a few times. V and J are TRBV4-2 and TRBJ1-1; 7 bases are a match to TRBD1. Trimming took 4 bases from V and 4 from J; bases not matched to a gene: 9. Germline lookup yields CDR1 LGHNA and CDR2 YNFKEQ. The CDR3 spans 15 residues. DNA of the CDR3: TGTGCCAGCAGCCCCCGGGACAGATCAATCACTGAAGCTTTCTTT. Its protein is CASSPRDRSITEAFF.

The chain employs TRBV19 and TRBJ2-3, with D possibly TRBD1 on 6 matching bases. Trimming left V 3 bases short and J 6 bases short, with 7 bases between. The CDR3 runs 12 residues. The germline CDR1 and CDR2 sequences are LNHDA and SQIVND (reference sequence). The CDR3 sequence is CASSMGADTQYF. CDR3 in DNA: TGTGCCAGTAGTATGGGGGCGGATACGCAGTATTTT.

V usage is TRBV5-1 and J usage is TRBJ1-5, with D possibly matching TRBD1 (5 bases). Deletions cut 0 bases from V and 2 bases from J, with 6 bases between. From germline, CDR1 is SGHRS and CDR2 YFSETQ. The CDR3 spans 14 residues. The CDR3 coding sequence is TGCGCCAGCAGCTTGGAGGGACGCAATCAGCCCCAGCATTTT. It yields the protein CASSLEGRNQPQHF.

This clone is a singleton in its sample. This chain uses TRBV2 with TRBJ2-7; 7 positions match TRBD1. V gave up 6 bases and J gave up 3 bases; unmatched junction bases: 8. This CDR3 is 14 amino acids long. The germline gives CDR1 SNHLY, CDR2 FYNNEI. CDR3 residues: CASSNPTGYYEQYF. CDR3 in DNA: TGTGCCAGCAGCAACCCGACAGGGTACTACGAGCAGTACTTC. The variable domain in full, completed from reference TRBV2 and TRBJ2-7, reads EPEVTQTPSHQVTQMGQEVILRCVPISNHLYFYWYRQILGQKVEFLVSFYNNEISEKSEIFDDQFSVERPDGSNFTLKIRSTKLEDSAMYFCASSNPTGYYEQYFGPGTRLTVT.

This chain connects TRBV28 to TRBJ2-7; D call uncertain. This CDR3 region has 11 residues. Germline V gene sequence: CDR1 MDHEN, CDR2 SYDVKM. V was trimmed by 6 bases and J by 3 bases, leaving 6 bases between them. CDR3 loop: CASSLYYEQYF. In DNA, the CDR3 is TGTGCCAGCAGCCTATACTACGAGCAGTACTTC. The full variable domain, completed using reference TRBV28 and TRBJ2-7, is DVKVTQSSRYLVKRTGEKVFLECVQDMDHENMFWYRQDPGLGLRLIYFSYDVKMKEKGDIPEGYSVSREKKERFSLILESASTNQTSMYLCASSLYYEQYFGPGTRLTVT.

As for this clone: The sample carries other DNA sequences with the same CDR3. V gene TRBV6-4 combines with J gene TRBJ2-1; 9 bases match TRBD2. The CDR3 consists of 15 residues. Germline CDR1 is MRHNA and CDR2 is SNTAGT. Trimming took 0 bases from V and 4 from J; bases not matched to a gene: 1. As DNA, the CDR3 is TGTGCCAGCAGTGACTCTAGCGGGAGTTACAATGAGCAGTTCTTC. Its translation: CASSDSSGSYNEQFF.

The chain links TRBV6-6 to TRBJ2-7; the match to TRBD2 covers 11 bases. Germline CDR1 and CDR2: MNHNY and SVGAGI (reference sequence). Losses at the gene ends were 8 bases for V and 6 bases for J; bases not matched to a gene: 3. The CDR3 runs to 12 residues. CDR3 coding DNA: TGTGCCAGCCAAGGACTAGCGGGCGAGCAGTACTTC. Translated, it gives CASQGLAGEQYF.

This clone was counted a single time. The chain links TRBV5-1 to TRBJ1-2; 7 nucleotides match TRBD1. The length of the CDR3 is 16 residues. The germline V gene has CDR1 SGHRS and CDR2 YFSETQ. The V gene end was trimmed by 4 bases and the J gene end by 2 bases; junction bases not matched to a gene: 11. The CDR3 nucleotides are TGCGCCAGCAGCCCAGGGGGGGCCGCCTTCAACTATGGCTACACCTTC. Residues: CASSPGGAAFNYGYTF.

This chain joins TRBV21-1 and TRBJ2-7. TRBV21-1 is a pseudogene. The CDR3 has 14 amino acids. The CDR3 here is CASTNMGSVYEQYF. DNA for the CDR3: TGTGCCAGCACCAACATGGGGTCGGTCTACGAGCAGTACTTC.

This chain links TRBV11-1 with TRBJ2-3, with 12 bases that match TRBD2. Losses at the gene ends were 0 bases for V and 4 bases for J; bases not matched to a gene: 2. CDR1 SGHAT and CDR2 FQDESV come from the germline V gene (reference sequence). The length of the CDR3 is 16 residues. As DNA, the CDR3 is TGTGCCAGCAGCTTAGCGCTAGCGGGAGGGTCAGATACGCAGTATTTT. Translation: CASSLALAGGSDTQYF.